The source of this TCR beta chain is a study of radiotherapy plus CTLA-4 blockade in lung cancer (dated by TCRdb to 2016 to 2019). Study-wide context: Objective responses occurred in roughly a sixth of enrolled patients, and 30% to 35% achieved disease control.

In this study, focal radiation therapy paired with CTLA-4 blockade (ipilimumab) was tested in patients who had chemo-refractory metastatic non-small-cell lung cancer. Library generation was performed with the immunoSEQ multiplex PCR assay. The table comes from immuneACCESS by way of TCRdb, which keeps in-frame sequences with V and J called. Part of the clones is missing from these tables; in studies checked, under half for an unresolved V gene and the rest for unknown reasons. This sample comprises about 77,000 clones, over 65% of them detected only once. In total, the top ten clones hold over 9% of the sample. The full study reports these points: TCR clones derived from tumors expanded in peripheral blood after treatment with radiotherapy and ipilimumab. The strongest predictors of response were reported to be early dynamic shifts in blood T cell clones along with a rise in serum interferon-beta following radiation.

Taken from the germline V gene, the CDR1 and CDR2 loops are SGHTA and FQGNSA. The CDR3, cysteine through phenylalanine, is 14 amino acids long. Of all the DNA, just the CDR3 is kept, 42 bases in frame from base 1. The V end gives up 1 base and the J end 3 bases, leaving 3 bases in the junction not matched to a gene. About this clone itself: The antigen this receptor binds is unknown. No clone much larger than this one lies a single base away; base qualities are absent. The sample contains more than one DNA sequence encoding this CDR3.

The chain was built from TRBV7-2 and TRBJ2-7; 7 junctional bases match TRBD1. The sequences come from peripheral blood, collected from a patient treated with radiotherapy plus ipilimumab. The clonotype originates from a human donor with non-small cell lung cancer whose response to radiotherapy plus ipilimumab could not be evaluated. At the DNA level, the sequence is TGTGCCAGCAGCTTAGGGAGACAGGGCTACGAGCAGTACTTC. Its protein reads: CASSLGRQGYEQYF.